This T cell receptor (beta chain) was captured in a study of blood T cells in healthy people across ages. A second about 7 to 11 cycle PCR used barcoded and J-beta primers. In TCRdb, the 5' RACE reads were re-called with MiXCR into one record per CDR3 protein. The sample has more than 1,400,000 distinct CDR3 sequences, 40% to 50% seen once. The CDR3 contains 18 residues. The junction had 9 bases not matched to a gene; V was cut back by 6 bases and J by 1 base. The V gene's germline CDR1 is MNHNS and CDR2 SASEGT. Sequencing used blood. This TCR was recovered from a woman aged 18 to 35 in good health. The chain joins TRBV6-1 to TRBJ2-7, with 16 bases matching TRBD2. CDR3 region: CASSPGLAGGLRSYEQYF. The CDR3, as DNA: TGTGCCAGCAGCCCGGGACTAGCGGGGGGGTTACGTTCCTACGAGCAGTACTTC.